Listed below are T cell receptor beta chains from one sample, sequenced in a study of blood T cell repertoires in COVID-19. TCRdb's table, derived via immunoSEQ multiplex PCR, lists solely in-frame clones and lacks some. In the table there are over 85,000 clones, roughly nine tenths of which are singletons. What was sequenced was peripheral blood. The source is a man between 45 and 60 years old with active COVID-19. The CDR3 runs from the conserved cysteine through the conserved F or W. A D gene is named only where the DNA matches it firmly. The size entry is marked missing in some rows and otherwise reads once, few, many or a size class.

V	J	size	D	CDR3	DNA
TRBV11-2	TRBJ2-3	once	NA	CASSSQGGVTDTQYF	TGTGCCAGCAGCTCACAAGGGGGAGTAACAGATACGCAGTATTTT
TRBV7-9	TRBJ1-2	NA	NA	CASAPPAIGYTF	TGTGCCAGCGCCCCCCCTGCTATTGGCTACACCTTC
TRBV6-5	TRBJ1-4	NA	TRBD1	CASIQGAANEKLFF	TGTGCCAGCATTCAGGGGGCTGCTAATGAAAAACTGTTTTTT
TRBV7-9	TRBJ2-7	NA	NA	CASSLGAPLEQYF	TGTGCCAGCAGCTTAGGCGCCCCGCTGGAGCAGTACTTC
TRBV6-2/TRBV6-3	TRBJ1-4	NA	NA	CASSSDKAEKLFF	TGTGCCAGCAGTTCCGATAAAGCTGAAAAACTGTTTTTT
TRBV4-2	TRBJ2-1	NA	TRBD2	CASSRTSGFYNEQFF	TGTGCCAGCAGCCGAACTAGCGGGTTCTACAATGAGCAGTTCTTC
TRBV9	TRBJ2-3	NA	TRBD2	CASSVETSGYTDTQYF	TGTGCCAGCAGCGTAGAGACTAGCGGATACACAGATACGCAGTATTTT
TRBV5-5	TRBJ1-2	NA	TRBD1	CASRTGGGGYTF	TGTGCCAGTCGGACAGGGGGTGGAGGCTACACCTTC
TRBV7-3	TRBJ2-7	NA	NA	CASSPYAVRGHYEQYF	TGTGCCAGCAGCCCATACGCTGTTCGGGGACACTACGAGCAGTACTTC
TRBV7-3	TRBJ2-5	NA	NA	CASSLGRVQETQYF	TGTGCCAGCAGCTTAGGGCGGGTCCAAGAGACCCAGTACTTC
TRBV19	TRBJ1-2	NA	NA	CASSIWRIGGGYGYTF	TGTGCCAGTAGTATATGGAGGATCGGGGGGGGTTACGGCTACACCTTC
TRBV18	TRBJ2-3	NA	NA	CASSPPMTDTQYF	TGTGCCAGCTCACCACCCATGACAGATACGCAGTATTTT
TRBV11-2	TRBJ1-5	NA	TRBD1	CASSPGQSNQPQHF	TGTGCCAGCAGCCCGGGACAGTCTAATCAGCCCCAGCATTTT
TRBV6-4	TRBJ2-1	NA	NA	CASSDSASISEQFF	TGTGCCAGCAGTGACTCAGCTAGCATTAGTGAGCAGTTCTTC
TRBV30	TRBJ1-3	NA	NA	CACPRGSSGNTIYF	TGTGCCTGTCCTAGGGGCAGCTCTGGAAACACCATATATTTT
TRBV2	TRBJ1-5	NA	NA	CASRADTNQPQHF	TGTGCCAGCAGGGCCGATACCAATCAGCCCCAGCATTTT
TRBV4-2	TRBJ2-2	few	NA	CASSQDRGGELFF	TGTGCCAGCAGCCAAGATCGGGGCGGGGAGCTGTTTTTT
TRBV4-2	TRBJ1-4	NA	NA	CASTPGSQVEKLFF	TGTGCCAGCACCCCGGGAAGCCAGGTAGAAAAACTGTTTTTT
TRBV14	TRBJ1-2	NA	NA	CASSQRGVGYTF	TGTGCCAGCAGCCAGCGGGGCGTCGGCTACACCTTC
TRBV7-3	TRBJ2-2	once	NA	CASSLNQAPGGELFF	TGTGCCAGCAGCTTAAATCAGGCACCTGGCGGGGAGCTGTTTTTT
TRBV5-1	TRBJ1-1	NA	TRBD1	CASSLVPGTVNTEAFF	TGCGCCAGCAGCTTGGTCCCCGGGACAGTGAACACTGAAGCTTTCTTT
TRBV5-4	TRBJ2-3	NA	NA	CASSLGLPGTDTQYF	TGTGCCAGCAGCTTGGGACTGCCGGGCACAGATACGCAGTATTTT
TRBV6-5	TRBJ2-3	NA	TRBD1	CASSFDRVADTQYF	TGTGCCAGCAGTTTCGACAGGGTGGCAGATACGCAGTATTTT
TRBV6-5	TRBJ2-7	NA	NA	CASNTGGTYEQYF	TGTGCCAGCAACACAGGCGGCACCTACGAGCAGTACTTC
TRBV27	TRBJ1-1	NA	NA	CASSPRGNTEAFF	TGTGCCAGCTCTCCCCGGGGGAACACTGAAGCTTTCTTT
TRBV5-4	TRBJ2-2	NA	NA	CASSTPTQGSTGELFF	TGTGCCAGCAGCACTCCTACTCAGGGAAGCACCGGGGAGCTGTTTTTT
TRBV11-3	TRBJ2-1	NA	NA	CASSARDRVGHNEQFF	TGTGCCAGCAGCGCCCGTGACAGAGTGGGGCACAATGAGCAGTTCTTC
TRBV10-3	TRBJ1-1	NA	TRBD1	CAISMGQKNTEAFF	TGTGCCATCAGTATGGGACAGAAAAACACTGAAGCTTTCTTT